A selection of T cell receptor beta chains follows, all from one sample in a study of a mutant IDH1 vaccine in newly diagnosed glioma. Sequenced by immunoSEQ multiplex PCR; TCRdb stores in-frame clones only, minus some. The repertoire consists of 65,000 to 70,000 clones, with approximately 86% occurring once and the leading ten covering over 2.5%. The specimen was PBMCs, collected from a glioma patient treated with radiotherapy, temozolomide or both. Receptors originate from a man younger than 40 with glioma. CDR3s include the opening cysteine and the closing phenylalanine or tryptophan. Each record gives: clone size, J gene, V gene, D gene, CDR3 DNA, CDR3 protein. A D gene is named only where the DNA matches it firmly. Clone sizes are given selectively: once, few, many, or a class where the clone is expanded.

size: -
J: TRBJ2-6
V: TRBV6-1
D: -
DNA: TGTGCCAGCAGTGAATACGGGGTGGGGATCTCTGGGGCCAACGTCCTGACTTTC
CDR3: CASSEYGVGISGANVLTF

size: -
J: TRBJ1-1
V: TRBV6-5
D: -
DNA: TGTGCCAGCAGCCACGGAGGGGTTGGAACTGAAGCTTTCTTT
CDR3: CASSHGGVGTEAFF

size: once
J: TRBJ1-2
V: TRBV5-1
D: -
DNA: TGCGCCAGCAGCCCGCAGACGGACAGTCCGAGTGGCTACACCTTC
CDR3: CASSPQTDSPSGYTF

size: -
J: TRBJ1-3
V: TRBV7-9
D: -
DNA: TGTGCCAGCAGCTTGAACGACCGAAACACCATATATTTT
CDR3: CASSLNDRNTIYF

size: -
J: TRBJ2-7
V: TRBV7-9
D: -
DNA: TGTGCCAGCAGCTATACGGGACACGGATACGAGCAGTACTTC
CDR3: CASSYTGHGYEQYF

size: -
J: TRBJ2-1
V: TRBV11-2
D: -
DNA: TGTGCCAGCACCGTCGGGAGTGGGGTGTTCTTC
CDR3: CASTVGSGVFF

size: -
J: TRBJ1-2
V: TRBV6-6
D: -
DNA: TGTGCCAGCAGTTACACAGAGAACTATGGCTACACCTTC
CDR3: CASSYTENYGYTF

size: -
J: TRBJ1-5
V: TRBV6-1
D: -
DNA: TGTGCCAGCAGTGAAAAACAAGTCAATCAGCCCCAGCATTTT
CDR3: CASSEKQVNQPQHF

size: few
J: TRBJ1-2
V: TRBV7-9
D: TRBD1
DNA: TGTGCCAGCAGCTCAGGGACAGGGGATGGCTACACCTTC
CDR3: CASSSGTGDGYTF

size: -
J: TRBJ2-1
V: TRBV6-6
D: -
DNA: TGTGCCAGCAAGGAAGGAGGGGCCGCCTACAATGAGCAGTTCTTC
CDR3: CASKEGGAAYNEQFF

size: -
J: TRBJ1-4
V: TRBV4-1
D: -
DNA: TGCGCCAGCAGCCAAGATCTTGGGGTAGGGAGCGTCCGTGAAAAACTGTTTTTT
CDR3: CASSQDLGVGSVREKLFF

size: -
J: TRBJ1-6
V: TRBV28
D: -
DNA: TGTGCCAGCAGTACCGGTTCTCTGAGGGCGAATTCACCCCTCCACTTT
CDR3: CASSTGSLRANSPLHF

size: -
J: TRBJ1-2
V: TRBV28
D: -
DNA: TGTGCCAGCTCCCCCTTGACTCGTTTGATCTTC
CDR3: CASSPLTRLIF

size: -
J: TRBJ2-7
V: TRBV27
D: -
DNA: TGTGCCAGCAGTGACAAAAGCTACGAGCAGTACTTC
CDR3: CASSDKSYEQYF

size: -
J: TRBJ1-2
V: TRBV6-5
D: -
DNA: TGTGCCAGCAGTTCCTCGGGCCAGCTCTATGGCTACACCTTC
CDR3: CASSSSGQLYGYTF

size: once
J: TRBJ1-4
V: TRBV5-1
D: -
DNA: TGCGCCAGCAGCTCCGACCGGGACGGCCGTAGAAAACTGTTTTTT
CDR3: CASSSDRDGRRKLFF

size: -
J: TRBJ1-4
V: TRBV25-1
D: TRBD1
DNA: TGTGCCAGCAGTCGGACAGGGGGCCACAATGAAAAACTGTTTTTT
CDR3: CASSRTGGHNEKLFF

size: -
J: TRBJ2-3
V: TRBV7-9
D: TRBD2
DNA: TGTGCCAGCACCGGTCTAGCGGGGATTTACACAGATACGCAGTATTTT
CDR3: CASTGLAGIYTDTQYF

size: -
J: TRBJ2-1
V: TRBV11-2
D: -
DNA: TGTGCCAGCAGCTTAGGAAAGCCCTCCTACAATGAGCAGTTCTTC
CDR3: CASSLGKPSYNEQFF

size: -
J: TRBJ2-1
V: TRBV5-4
D: TRBD2
DNA: TGTGCCAGCAACTCAGGGCGGGGGGCCGACTCCTACAATGAGCAGTTCTTC
CDR3: CASNSGRGADSYNEQFF

size: -
J: TRBJ2-7
V: TRBV2
D: TRBD2
DNA: TGTGCCAGCAGTGACCCAACTAGCGGGGGGGCCGGTGAGCAGTACTTC
CDR3: CASSDPTSGGAGEQYF

size: -
J: TRBJ1-1
V: TRBV19
D: TRBD1
DNA: TGTGCCAGTAGTTTTACAGGGGAGAACACTGAAGCTTTCTTT
CDR3: CASSFTGENTEAFF

size: -
J: TRBJ2-7
V: TRBV12-5
D: TRBD1
DNA: TGTGCTAGTGGTTCGCCCGGGACAGGGAAGGATCGTTACGAGCAGTACTTC
CDR3: CASGSPGTGKDRYEQYF

size: -
J: TRBJ2-3
V: TRBV29-1
D: -
DNA: TGCAGCGTTGGGCCTGGAACGTGGGATACGCAGTATTTT
CDR3: CSVGPGTWDTQYF

size: -
J: TRBJ2-7
V: TRBV4-1
D: TRBD2
DNA: TGCGCCAGCAGCCGAGGGCTAGCGGGGGCCTACGAGCAGTACTTC
CDR3: CASSRGLAGAYEQYF

size: -
J: TRBJ2-6
V: TRBV5-1
D: -
DNA: TGCGCCAGCAGCTTGGCCGGGCAGGTCCCCGGGGCCAACGTCCTGACTTTC
CDR3: CASSLAGQVPGANVLTF